The present TCR beta chain was sequenced within a study of lymphopenia after photon versus proton radiotherapy. Libraries were prepared by immunoSEQ multiplex PCR; TCRdb keeps only in-frame clonotypes and omits some of them. Of 150,000 to 200,000 clones detected, about 88% appear once; the ten largest clones hold 4% to 5%. The CDR3 has 15 residues. Germline V gives CDR1 SGHAT, CDR2 FQNNGV. Trimming left V 2 bases short and J 8 bases short, with 15 bases between. With regard to this clone: What it binds is not known.

Study results and limitations: Larger post-nadir TCR diversity loss correlated inversely with survival in deceased patients. Post-nadir diversity loss with photons came from oligoclonal expansion, particularly CD8+ Temra cells. Better survival with proton therapy was suggested as possible, not demonstrated. Photon-treated patients lost naive T cells and TCR diversity; proton-treated stayed stable.

This chain connects TRBV11-2 to TRBJ1-4; D uncertain. The sequencing used peripheral blood, collected from a patient treated with photon-based radiotherapy. This receptor was obtained from a man aged 45 to 65 with gastric cancer. CDR3 region: CASSLSSITREKLFF. The DNA for the CDR3 is TGTGCCAGCAGCTTATCGTCCATCACGCGGGAAAAACTGTTTTTT.